This T cell receptor beta chain was identified in a study of blood T cell repertoires in COVID-19. About the study: Nucleic acid was either cDNA or gDNA, and it came from T cells, B-cell-depleted T cells, or PBMCs.

V lost 5 bases and J lost 7; bases outside the gene matches: 8. Germline values: CDR1 SNHLY, CDR2 FYNNEI. The CDR3 extends over 15 amino acids. Assay used: immunoSEQ multiplex PCR; TCRdb lists only in-frame clones, some missing. The sample has more than 250,000 clones; roughly 90% are singletons. Material for sequencing was PBMCs or T cells enriched from blood (not recorded which). The J gene is TRBJ2-4, the V gene TRBV2, with 10 bases fitting TRBD1. The sequence was obtained from a woman aged 25 to 39 who had recovered from COVID-19. Written as DNA, the CDR3 is TGTGCCAGCAGTCCGGTTATGGGACAGGGGAACATTCAGTACTTC. This gives the protein CASSPVMGQGNIQYF.